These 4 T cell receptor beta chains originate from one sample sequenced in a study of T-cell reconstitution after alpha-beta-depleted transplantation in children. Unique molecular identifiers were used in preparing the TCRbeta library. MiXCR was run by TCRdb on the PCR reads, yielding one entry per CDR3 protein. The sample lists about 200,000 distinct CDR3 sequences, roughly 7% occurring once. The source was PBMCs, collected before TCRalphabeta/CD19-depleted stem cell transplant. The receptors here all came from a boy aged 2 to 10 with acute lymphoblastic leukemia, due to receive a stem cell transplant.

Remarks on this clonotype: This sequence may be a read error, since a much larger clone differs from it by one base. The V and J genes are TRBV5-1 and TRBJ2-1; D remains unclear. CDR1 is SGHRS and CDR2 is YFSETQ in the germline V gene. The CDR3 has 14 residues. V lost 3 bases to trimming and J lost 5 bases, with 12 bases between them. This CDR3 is CASSSTSPDNEQFF. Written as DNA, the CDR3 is TGCGCCAGCAGCTCGACAAGCCCGGACAATGAGCAGTTCTTC.

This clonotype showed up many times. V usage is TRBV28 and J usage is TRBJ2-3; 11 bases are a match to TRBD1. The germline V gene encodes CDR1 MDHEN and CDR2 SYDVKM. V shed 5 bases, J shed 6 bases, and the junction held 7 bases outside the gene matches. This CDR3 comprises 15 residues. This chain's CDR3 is CASSPDRGLADTQYF. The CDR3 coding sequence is TGTGCCAGCAGTCCGGACAGGGGGCTTGCTGATACGCAGTATTTT.

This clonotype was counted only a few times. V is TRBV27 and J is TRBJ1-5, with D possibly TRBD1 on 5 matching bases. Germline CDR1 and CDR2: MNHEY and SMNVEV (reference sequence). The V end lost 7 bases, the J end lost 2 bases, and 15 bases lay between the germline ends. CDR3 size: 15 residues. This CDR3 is CASTRMAGGNQPQHF. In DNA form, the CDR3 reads TGTGCCAGCACCCGAATGGCGGGGGGCAATCAGCCCCAGCATTTT.

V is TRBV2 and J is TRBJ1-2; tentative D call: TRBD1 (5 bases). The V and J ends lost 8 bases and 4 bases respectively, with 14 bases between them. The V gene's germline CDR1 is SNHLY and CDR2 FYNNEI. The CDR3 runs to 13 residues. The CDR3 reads CASWEGSGYGYTF. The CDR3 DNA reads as TGTGCCAGCTGGGAGGGGTCGGGCTATGGCTACACCTTC. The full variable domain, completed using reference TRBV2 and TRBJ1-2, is EPEVTQTPSHQVTQMGQEVILRCVPISNHLYFYWYRQILGQKVEFLVSFYNNEISEKSEIFDDQFSVERPDGSNFTLKIRSTKLEDSAMYFCASWEGSGYGYTFGSGTRLTVV.